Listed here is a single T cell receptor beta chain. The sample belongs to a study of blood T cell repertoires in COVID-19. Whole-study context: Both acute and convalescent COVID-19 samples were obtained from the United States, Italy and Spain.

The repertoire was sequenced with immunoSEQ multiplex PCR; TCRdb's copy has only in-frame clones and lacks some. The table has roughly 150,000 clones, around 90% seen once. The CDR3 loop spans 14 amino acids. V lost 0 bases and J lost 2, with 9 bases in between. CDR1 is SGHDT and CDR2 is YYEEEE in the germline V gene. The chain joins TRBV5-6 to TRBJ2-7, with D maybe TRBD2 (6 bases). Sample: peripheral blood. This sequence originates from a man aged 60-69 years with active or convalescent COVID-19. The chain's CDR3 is CASSLAGGTYEQYF. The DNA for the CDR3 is TGTGCCAGCAGCTTGGCCGGGGGTACCTACGAGCAGTACTTC.